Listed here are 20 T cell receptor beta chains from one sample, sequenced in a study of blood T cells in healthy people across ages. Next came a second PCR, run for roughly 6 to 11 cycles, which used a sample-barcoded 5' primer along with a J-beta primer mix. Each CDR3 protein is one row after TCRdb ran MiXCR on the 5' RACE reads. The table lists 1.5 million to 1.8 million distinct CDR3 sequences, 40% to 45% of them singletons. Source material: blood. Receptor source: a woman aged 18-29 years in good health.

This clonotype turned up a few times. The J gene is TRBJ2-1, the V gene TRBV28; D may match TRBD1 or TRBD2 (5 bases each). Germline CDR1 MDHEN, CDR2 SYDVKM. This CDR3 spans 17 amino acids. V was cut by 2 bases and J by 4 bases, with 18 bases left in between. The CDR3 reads CASSLPLGVARYNEQFF. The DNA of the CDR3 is TGTGCCAGCAGTTTACCGCTGGGGGTAGCGCGATACAATGAGCAGTTCTTC. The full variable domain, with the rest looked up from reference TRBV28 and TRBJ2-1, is DVKVTQSSRYLVKRTGEKVFLECVQDMDHENMFWYRQDPGLGLRLIYFSYDVKMKEKGDIPEGYSVSREKKERFSLILESASTNQTSMYLCASSLPLGVARYNEQFFGPGTRLTVL.

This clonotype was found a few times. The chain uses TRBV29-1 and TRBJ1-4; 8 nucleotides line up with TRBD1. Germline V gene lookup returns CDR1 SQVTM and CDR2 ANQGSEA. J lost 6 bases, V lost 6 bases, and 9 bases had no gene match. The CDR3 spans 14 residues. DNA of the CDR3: TGCAGCGTGCTGGTCAGGGGGCAGGATGAAAAACTGTTTTTT. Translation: CSVLVRGQDEKLFF.

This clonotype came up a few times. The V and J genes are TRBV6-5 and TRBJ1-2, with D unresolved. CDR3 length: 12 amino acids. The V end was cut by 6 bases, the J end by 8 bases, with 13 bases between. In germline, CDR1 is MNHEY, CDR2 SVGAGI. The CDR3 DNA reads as TGTGCCAGCAGCCCAGGAGCTTGGGGCTACACCTTC. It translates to CASSPGAWGYTF.

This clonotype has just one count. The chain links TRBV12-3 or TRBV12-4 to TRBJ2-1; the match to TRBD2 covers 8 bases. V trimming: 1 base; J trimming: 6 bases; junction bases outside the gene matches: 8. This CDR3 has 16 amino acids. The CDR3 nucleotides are TGTGCCAGCAGTTTAGACGGTCTAGCGGGTTCCAATGAGCAGTTCTTC. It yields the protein CASSLDGLAGSNEQFF.

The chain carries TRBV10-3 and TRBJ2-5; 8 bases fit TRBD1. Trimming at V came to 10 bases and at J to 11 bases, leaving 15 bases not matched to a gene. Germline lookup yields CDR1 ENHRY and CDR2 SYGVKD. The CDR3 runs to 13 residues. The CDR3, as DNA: TGTGCCACGGACAGGGAACCGGGCAATGAGCAGTACTTC. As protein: CATDREPGNEQYF.

CDR3 DNA: TGTGCCAGCAGCGGACTAGCGGGGGGAAACATTCAGTACTTC. Protein sequence: CASSGLAGGNIQYF. This chain links TRBV2 with TRBJ2-4, with 14 bases matching TRBD2. Germline CDR1 is SNHLY and CDR2 is FYNNEI. CDR3 size: 14 residues. The V and J ends lost 6 bases and 6 bases, in that order; junction bases with no gene match: 1.

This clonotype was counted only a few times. This CDR3 reads CSVKQGAYNEQFF. The CDR3 DNA sequence: TGCAGCGTTAAGCAGGGGGCCTACAATGAGCAGTTCTTC. The chain joins TRBV29-1 to TRBJ2-1; 7 bases are shared with TRBD1. The CDR3 totals 13 residues. Germline-derived CDR1 and CDR2 are SQVTM and ANQGSEA. The V segment lost 5 bases and the J segment 2 bases; nucleotides outside the gene matches: 3.

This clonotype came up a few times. The CDR3 region has the DNA TGTGCCAGCAGCCCAGGGGGCACATTGAATGGCTACACCTTC. Translated: CASSPGGTLNGYTF. The chain uses TRBV7-2 and TRBJ1-2; TRBD1 aligns across 8 bases. CDR1 is SGHTA, CDR2 FQGNSA, per germline. The CDR3 sequence is 14 residues long. Germline trimming cut 5 bases from V and 6 bases from J; bases unmatched to any gene: 8.

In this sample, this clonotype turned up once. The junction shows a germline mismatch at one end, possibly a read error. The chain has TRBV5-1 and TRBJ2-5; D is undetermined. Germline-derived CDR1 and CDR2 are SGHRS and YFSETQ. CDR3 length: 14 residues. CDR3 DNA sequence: TGCGCCAGCAGCTTTCAGGTCCTTCCGGAGACCCGGTACTTC. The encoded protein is CASSFQVLPETRYF.

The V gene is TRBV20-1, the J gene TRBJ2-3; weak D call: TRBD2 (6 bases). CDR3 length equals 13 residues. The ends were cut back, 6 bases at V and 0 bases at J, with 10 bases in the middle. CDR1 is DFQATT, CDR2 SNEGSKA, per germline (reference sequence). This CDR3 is CSAGLESTDTQYF. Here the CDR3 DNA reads TGCAGTGCGGGACTTGAAAGCACAGATACGCAGTATTTT.

Here the CDR3 DNA reads TGCAGTGCGATAGGCGGTTTCGACACAGATACGCAGTATTTT. This sequence encodes CSAIGGFDTDTQYF. This chain connects TRBV20-1 to TRBJ2-3, with D hard to call. Germline V gene sequence: CDR1 DFQATT, CDR2 SNEGSKA (reference sequence). The V gene lost 6 bases and the J gene lost 2 bases, with 15 bases spanning the gap. This CDR3 is 14 amino acids long.

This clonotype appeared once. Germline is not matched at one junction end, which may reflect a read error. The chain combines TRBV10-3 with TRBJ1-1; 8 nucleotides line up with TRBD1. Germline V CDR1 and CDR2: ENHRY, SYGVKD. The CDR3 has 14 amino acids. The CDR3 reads CATGSDRGDTEAFF. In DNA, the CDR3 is TGTGCCACCGGATCCGACAGGGGTGATACTGAAGCTTTCTTC.

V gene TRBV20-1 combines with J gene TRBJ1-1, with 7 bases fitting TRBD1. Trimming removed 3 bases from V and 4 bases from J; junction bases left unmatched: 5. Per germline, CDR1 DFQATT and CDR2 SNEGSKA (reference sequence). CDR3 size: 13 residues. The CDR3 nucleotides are TGCAGTGCTAGGGTTCCAGGGGGCACTGAAGCTTTCTTT. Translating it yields CSARVPGGTEAFF.

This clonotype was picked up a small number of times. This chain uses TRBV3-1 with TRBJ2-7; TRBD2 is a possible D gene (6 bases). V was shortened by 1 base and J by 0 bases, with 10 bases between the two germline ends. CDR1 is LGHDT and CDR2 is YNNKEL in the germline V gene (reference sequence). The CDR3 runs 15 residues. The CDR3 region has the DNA TGTGCCAGCAGCCAAGCCAGCGGGCTCTCCTACGAGCAGTACTTC. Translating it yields CASSQASGLSYEQYF.

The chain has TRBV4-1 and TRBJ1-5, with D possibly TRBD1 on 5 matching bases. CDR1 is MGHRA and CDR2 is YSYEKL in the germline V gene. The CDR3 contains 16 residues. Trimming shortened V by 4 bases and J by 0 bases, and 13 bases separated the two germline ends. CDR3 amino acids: CASSPTGLLSNQPQHF. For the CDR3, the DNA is TGCGCCAGCAGCCCCACGGGGCTCCTTAGCAATCAGCCCCAGCATTTT.

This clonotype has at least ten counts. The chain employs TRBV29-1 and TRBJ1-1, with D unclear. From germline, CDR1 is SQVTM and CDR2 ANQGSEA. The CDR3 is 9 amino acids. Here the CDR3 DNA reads TGCAGTGTCTCCACTGAAGCTTTCTTT. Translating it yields CSVSTEAFF.

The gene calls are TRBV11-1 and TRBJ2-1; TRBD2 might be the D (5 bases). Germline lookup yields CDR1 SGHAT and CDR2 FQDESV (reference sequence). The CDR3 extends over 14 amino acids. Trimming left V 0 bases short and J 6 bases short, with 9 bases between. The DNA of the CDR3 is TGTGCCAGCAGCTTAGCGGGAGAAGTCAATGAGCAGTTCTTC. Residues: CASSLAGEVNEQFF.

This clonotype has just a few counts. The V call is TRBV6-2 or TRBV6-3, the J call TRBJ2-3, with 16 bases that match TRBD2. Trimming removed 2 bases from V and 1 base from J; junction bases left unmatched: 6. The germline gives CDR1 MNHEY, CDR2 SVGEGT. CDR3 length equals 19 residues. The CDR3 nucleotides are TGTGCCAGCAGTTACCTCCCGGGACTAGCGGGAGGGGGCACAGATACGCAGTATTTT. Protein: CASSYLPGLAGGGTDTQYF.

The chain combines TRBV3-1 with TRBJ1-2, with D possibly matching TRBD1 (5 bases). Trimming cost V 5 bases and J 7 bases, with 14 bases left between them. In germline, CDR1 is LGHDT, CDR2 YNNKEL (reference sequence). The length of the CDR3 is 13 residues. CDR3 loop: CASSFRQTAGYTF. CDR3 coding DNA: TGTGCCAGCAGCTTTCGACAGACCGCTGGCTACACCTTC.

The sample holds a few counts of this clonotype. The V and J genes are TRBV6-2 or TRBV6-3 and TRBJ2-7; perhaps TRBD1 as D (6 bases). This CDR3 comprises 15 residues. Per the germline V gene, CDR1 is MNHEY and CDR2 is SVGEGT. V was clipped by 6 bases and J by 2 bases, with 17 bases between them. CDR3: CASSDHPGHTYEQYF. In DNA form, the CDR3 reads TGTGCCAGCAGCGATCATCCGGGACACACCTACGAGCAGTACTTC.